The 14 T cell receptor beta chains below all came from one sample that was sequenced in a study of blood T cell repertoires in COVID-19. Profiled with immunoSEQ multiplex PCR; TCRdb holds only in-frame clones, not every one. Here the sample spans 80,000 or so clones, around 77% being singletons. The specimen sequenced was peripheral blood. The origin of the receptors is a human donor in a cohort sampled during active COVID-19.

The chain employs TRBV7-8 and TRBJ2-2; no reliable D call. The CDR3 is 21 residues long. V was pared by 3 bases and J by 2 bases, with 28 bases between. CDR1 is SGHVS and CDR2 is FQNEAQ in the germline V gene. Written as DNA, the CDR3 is TGTGCCAGCAGCTTTTTAAATTCGGGTCTTGGTAACGCCCAAAACACCGGGGAGCTGTTTTTT. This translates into CASSFLNSGLGNAQNTGELFF.

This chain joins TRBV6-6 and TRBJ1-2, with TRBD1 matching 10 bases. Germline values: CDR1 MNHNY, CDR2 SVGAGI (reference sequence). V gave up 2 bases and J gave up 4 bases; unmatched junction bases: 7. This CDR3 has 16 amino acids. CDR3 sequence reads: CASSYISGTGAYGYTF. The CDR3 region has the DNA TGTGCCAGCAGTTACATATCCGGGACAGGGGCCTATGGCTACACCTTC.

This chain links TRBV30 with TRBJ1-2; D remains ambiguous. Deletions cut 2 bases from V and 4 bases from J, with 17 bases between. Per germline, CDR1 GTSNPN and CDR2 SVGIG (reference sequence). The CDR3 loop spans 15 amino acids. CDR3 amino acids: CAWSSARGRVYGYTF. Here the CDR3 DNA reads TGTGCCTGGAGTAGTGCAAGAGGGAGAGTCTATGGCTACACCTTC. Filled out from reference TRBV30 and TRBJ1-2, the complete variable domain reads SQTIHQWPATLVQPVGSPLSLECTVEGTSNPNLYWYRQAAGRGLQLLFYSVGIGQISSEVPQNLSASRPQDRQFILSSKKLLLSDSGFYLCAWSSARGRVYGYTFGSGTRLTVV.

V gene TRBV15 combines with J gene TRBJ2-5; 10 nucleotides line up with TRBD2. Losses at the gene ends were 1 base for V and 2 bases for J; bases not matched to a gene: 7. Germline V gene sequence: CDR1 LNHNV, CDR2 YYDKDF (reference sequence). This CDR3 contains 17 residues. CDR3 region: CATSRGGSGGAQETQYF. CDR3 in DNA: TGTGCCACCAGCAGAGGAGGGAGCGGGGGGGCTCAAGAGACCCAGTACTTC.

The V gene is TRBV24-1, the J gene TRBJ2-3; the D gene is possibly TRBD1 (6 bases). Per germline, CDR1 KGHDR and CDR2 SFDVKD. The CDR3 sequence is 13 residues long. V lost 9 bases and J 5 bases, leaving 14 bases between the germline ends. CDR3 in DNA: TGTGCCACCTCCGACAGGCGGTTAGATACGCAGTATTTT. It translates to CATSDRRLDTQYF.

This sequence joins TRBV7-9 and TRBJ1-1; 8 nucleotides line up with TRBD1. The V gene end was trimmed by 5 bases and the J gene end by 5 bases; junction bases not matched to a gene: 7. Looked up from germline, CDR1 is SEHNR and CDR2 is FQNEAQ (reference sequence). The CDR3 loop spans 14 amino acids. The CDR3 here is CASSTGGGRTEAFF. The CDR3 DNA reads TGTGCCAGCAGCACAGGGGGTGGACGGACTGAAGCTTTCTTT.

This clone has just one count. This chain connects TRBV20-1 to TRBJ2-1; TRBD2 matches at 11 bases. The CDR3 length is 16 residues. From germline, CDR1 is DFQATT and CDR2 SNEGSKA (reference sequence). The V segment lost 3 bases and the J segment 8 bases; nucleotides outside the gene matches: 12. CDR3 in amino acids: CSASSGGAPAGYEQFF. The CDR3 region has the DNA TGCAGTGCTAGTAGCGGGGGGGCCCCAGCAGGTTATGAGCAGTTCTTC.

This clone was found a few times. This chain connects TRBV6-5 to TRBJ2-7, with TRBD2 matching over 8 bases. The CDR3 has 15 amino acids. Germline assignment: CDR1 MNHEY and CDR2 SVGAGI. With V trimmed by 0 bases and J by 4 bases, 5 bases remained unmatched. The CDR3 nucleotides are TGTGCCAGCAGTTACTCGAGTACTAGCGGATACGAGCAGTACTTC. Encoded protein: CASSYSSTSGYEQYF.

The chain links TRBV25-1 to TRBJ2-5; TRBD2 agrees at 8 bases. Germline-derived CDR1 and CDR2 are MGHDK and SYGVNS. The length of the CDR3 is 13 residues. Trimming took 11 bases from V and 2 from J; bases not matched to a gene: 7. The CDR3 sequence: CASGLAGQETQYF. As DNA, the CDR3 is TGTGCCTCGGGGCTAGCGGGTCAAGAGACCCAGTACTTC.

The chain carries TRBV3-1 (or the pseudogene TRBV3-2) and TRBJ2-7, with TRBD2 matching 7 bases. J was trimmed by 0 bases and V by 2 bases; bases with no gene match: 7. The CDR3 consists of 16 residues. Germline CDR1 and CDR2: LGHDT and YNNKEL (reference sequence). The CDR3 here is CASSQLIAGLSYEQYF. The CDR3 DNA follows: TGTGCCAGCAGCCAACTTATAGCGGGTCTCTCCTACGAGCAGTACTTC.

The CDR3 is CASSLQGQQETQYF. The CDR3 region has the DNA TGTGCCAGCAGCTTACAGGGACAGCAGGAGACCCAGTACTTC. The rearrangement joins TRBV21-1 to TRBJ2-5; the table names TRBD1, a call not compared with the DNA. TRBV21-1 corresponds to a pseudogene. CDR3 length: 14 amino acids.

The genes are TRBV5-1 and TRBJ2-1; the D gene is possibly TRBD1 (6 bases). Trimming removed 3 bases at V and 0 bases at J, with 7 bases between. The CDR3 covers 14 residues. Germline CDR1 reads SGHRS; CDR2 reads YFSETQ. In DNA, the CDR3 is TGCGCCAGCAGCTGGACAGTCTCCTACAATGAGCAGTTCTTC. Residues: CASSWTVSYNEQFF.

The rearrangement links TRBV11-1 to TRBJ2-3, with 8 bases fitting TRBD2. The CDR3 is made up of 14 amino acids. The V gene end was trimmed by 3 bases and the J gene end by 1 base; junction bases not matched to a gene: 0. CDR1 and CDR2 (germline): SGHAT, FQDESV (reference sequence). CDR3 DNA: TGTGCCAGCAGCTTGACTAGCGGCACAGATACGCAGTATTTT. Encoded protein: CASSLTSGTDTQYF. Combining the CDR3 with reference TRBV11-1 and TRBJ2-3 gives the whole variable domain EAEVAQSPRYKITEKSQAVAFWCDPISGHATLYWYRQILGQGPELLVQFQDESVVDDSQLPKDRFSAERLKGVDSTLKIQPAELGDSAMYLCASSLTSGTDTQYFGPGTRLTVL.

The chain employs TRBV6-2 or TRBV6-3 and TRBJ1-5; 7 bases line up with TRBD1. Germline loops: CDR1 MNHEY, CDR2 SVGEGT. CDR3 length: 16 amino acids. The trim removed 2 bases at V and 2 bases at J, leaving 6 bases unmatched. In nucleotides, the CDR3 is TGTGCCAGCAGTTACCCCAACAGGGGTGGCAATCAGCCCCAGCATTTT. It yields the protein CASSYPNRGGNQPQHF.